This TCR beta chain came from a study of cytomegalovirus exposure and HLA in healthy donors. About the study: Ancestry clustering placed more than 80% of around 400 genotyped donors in the Caucasian-associated cluster.

The PCR had 60 Vbeta and 13 Jbeta primers. The method was immunoSEQ multiplex PCR; TCRdb's version includes in-frame clones alone and lacks a portion of them. Here the sample spans about 150,000 clones, over 60% being singletons. A word on this clone: Its antigen remains unknown.

Study-wide results and caveats: Per a later analysis, HLA-associated TCR beta chains showed more clonal expansion than other, equally common TCR beta chains. Among TCR beta chains, those listed as cytomegalovirus-associated numbered around 180. A later examination showed that TCR association rates differed by HLA locus, with DRB1 most and HLA-C fewest.

Looked up from germline, CDR1 is MNHNS and CDR2 is SASEGT. After removal of 6 bases from V and 0 bases from J, the junction contained 4 bases not matched to a gene. The CDR3 runs 14 residues. The sample comprised PBMCs. This receptor was taken from a man aged 35 to 55 in good health and CMV-seropositive. The chain combines TRBV6-1 with TRBJ1-1; 7 bases map to TRBD1. The CDR3 nucleotides are TGTGCCAGCAGGTGGGACAGCTTGAACACTGAAGCTTTCTTT. Amino acid sequence: CASRWDSLNTEAFF.